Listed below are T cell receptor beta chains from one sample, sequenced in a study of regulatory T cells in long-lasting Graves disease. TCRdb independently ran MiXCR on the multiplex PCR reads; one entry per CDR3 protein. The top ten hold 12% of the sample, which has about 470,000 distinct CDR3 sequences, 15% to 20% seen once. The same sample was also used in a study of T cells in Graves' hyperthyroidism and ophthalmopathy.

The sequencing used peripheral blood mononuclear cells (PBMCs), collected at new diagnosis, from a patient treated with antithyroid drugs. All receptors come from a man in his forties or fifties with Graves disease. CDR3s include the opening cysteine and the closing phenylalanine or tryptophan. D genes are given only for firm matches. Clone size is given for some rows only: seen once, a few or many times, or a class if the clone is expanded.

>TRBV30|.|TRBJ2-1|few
CAWSVTWGHEDEQFF
TGTGCCTGGAGCGTAACCTGGGGGCATGAAGATGAGCAGTTCTTC
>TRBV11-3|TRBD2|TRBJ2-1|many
CASSSETSGRDEQFF
TGTGCCAGCAGCTCGGAGACTAGCGGGAGGGATGAGCAGTTCTTC
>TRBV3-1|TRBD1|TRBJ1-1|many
CATKGTGLNTEAFF
TGTGCCACCAAAGGGACAGGCTTGAACACTGAAGCTTTCTTT
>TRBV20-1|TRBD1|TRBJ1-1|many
CSARDPRTGAGGTEAFF
TGCAGTGCTAGAGACCCAAGGACAGGCGCCGGGGGGACTGAAGCTTTCTTT
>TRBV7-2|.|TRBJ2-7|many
CASSLNGGRYEQYF
TGTGCCAGCAGCCTGAATGGAGGGAGGTACGAGCAGTACTTC
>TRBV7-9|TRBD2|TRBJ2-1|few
CASSPNKASGRRAYNEQFF
TGTGCCAGCAGCCCGAACAAGGCTAGCGGGAGGAGGGCCTACAATGAGCAGTTCTTC
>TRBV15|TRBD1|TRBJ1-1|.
CATSKDRGGTEAFF
TGTGCCACCAGCAAGGACAGGGGAGGCACTGAAGCTTTCTTT
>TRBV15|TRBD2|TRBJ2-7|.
CATSPRSGGHYEQYF
TGTGCCACCAGCCCCCGCTCGGGAGGACATTACGAGCAGTACTTC
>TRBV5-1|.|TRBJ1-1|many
CASSFVPGDTEAFF
TGCGCCAGCAGCTTCGTCCCGGGAGACACTGAAGCTTTCTTT
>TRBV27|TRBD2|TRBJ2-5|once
CGSSLYGTSFPETQYF
TGTGGCAGCAGTTTATACGGGACTAGTTTCCCAGAGACCCAGTACTTC
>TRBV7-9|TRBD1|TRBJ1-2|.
CASSLDRTGANGYTF
TGTGCCAGCAGCTTAGATCGAACAGGGGCCAATGGCTACACCTTC
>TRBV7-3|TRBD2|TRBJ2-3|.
CASSLKLAGTPDTQYF
TGTGCCAGCAGCTTAAAACTAGCGGGGACCCCCGATACGCAGTATTTT
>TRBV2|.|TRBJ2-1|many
CASSEAGARYNEQFF
TGTGCCAGCAGTGAAGCGGGGGCCCGGTACAATGAGCAGTTCTTC
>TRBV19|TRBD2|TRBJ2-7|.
CASSLLAGQYEQYF
TGTGCCAGTAGCCTTCTAGCGGGACAATACGAGCAGTACTTC
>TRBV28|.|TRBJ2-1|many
CASRAPGLNYNEQFF
TGTGCCAGCAGAGCTCCGGGACTGAACTACAATGAGCAGTTCTTC
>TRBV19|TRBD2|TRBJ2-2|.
CASSLGGGVLNTGELFF
TGTGCCAGTAGTCTCGGGGGAGGGGTCCTAAACACCGGGGAGCTGTTTTTT
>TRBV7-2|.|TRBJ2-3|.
CASSFRDSTDTQYF
TGTGCCAGCAGCTTCCGGGACAGCACAGATACGCAGTATTTT
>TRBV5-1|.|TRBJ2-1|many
CASSLDGISYNEQFF
TGCGCCAGCAGCTTAGACGGGATATCCTACAATGAGCAGTTCTTC
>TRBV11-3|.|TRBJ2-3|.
CASSSGEGTDTQYF
TGTGCCAGCAGCTCGGGCGAGGGCACAGATACGCAGTATTTT
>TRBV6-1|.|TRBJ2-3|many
CASSGGSNLDTQYF
TGTGCCAGCAGTGGAGGTTCCAACTTGGATACGCAGTATTTT
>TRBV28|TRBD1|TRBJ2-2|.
CASAVRGLGTGELFF
TGTGCCAGCGCGGTCAGGGGGCTGGGCACCGGGGAGCTGTTTTTT
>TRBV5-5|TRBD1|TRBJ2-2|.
CASSYTGGAGTGELFF
TGTGCCAGCAGCTATACAGGGGGCGCGGGCACCGGGGAGCTGTTTTTT
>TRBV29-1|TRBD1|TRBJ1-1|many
CSGRDRGRAEAFF
TGCAGCGGAAGAGACAGGGGACGGGCTGAAGCTTTCTTT
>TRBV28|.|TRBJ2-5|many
CASSADTLGETQYF
TGTGCCAGCAGTGCAGACACCCTGGGAGAGACCCAGTACTTC
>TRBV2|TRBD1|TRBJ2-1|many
CASSPGQGQKDNEQFF
TGTGCCAGCTCCCCGGGACAGGGGCAAAAAGACAATGAGCAGTTCTTC